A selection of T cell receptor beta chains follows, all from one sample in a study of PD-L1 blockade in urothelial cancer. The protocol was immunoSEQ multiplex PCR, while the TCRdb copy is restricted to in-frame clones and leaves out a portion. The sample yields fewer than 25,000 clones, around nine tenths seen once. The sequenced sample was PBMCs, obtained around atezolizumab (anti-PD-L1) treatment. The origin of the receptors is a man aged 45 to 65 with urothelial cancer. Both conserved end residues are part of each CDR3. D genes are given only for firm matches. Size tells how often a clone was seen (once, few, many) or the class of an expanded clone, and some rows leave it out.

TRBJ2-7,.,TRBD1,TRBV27,CASSLYPIRSRDRGSYEQYF,TGTGCCAGCAGTTTATATCCCATACGCTCAAGGGACAGGGGCTCCTACGAGCAGTACTTC
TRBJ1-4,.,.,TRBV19,CASSNNEKLFF,TGTGCCAGTAGCAATAATGAAAAACTGTTTTTT
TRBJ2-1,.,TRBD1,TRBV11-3,CASGRDRGLGEQFF,TGTGCCAGCGGCCGGGACAGGGGACTTGGTGAGCAGTTCTTC
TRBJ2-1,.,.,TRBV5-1,CASSLASNEQFF,TGCGCCAGCAGCTTGGCTAGCAATGAGCAGTTCTTC
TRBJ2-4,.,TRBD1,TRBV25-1,CASSGRGQDIQYF,TGTGCCAGCAGTGGCAGGGGGCAGGACATTCAGTACTTC
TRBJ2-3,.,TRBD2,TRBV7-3,CASSHTSGGASDTQYF,TGTGCCAGCAGCCATACTAGCGGGGGGGCGTCGGATACGCAGTATTTT
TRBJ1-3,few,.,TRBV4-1,CASSQDGGPNSGNTIYF,TGCGCCAGCAGCCAAGACGGGGGGCCCAACTCTGGAAACACCATATATTTT
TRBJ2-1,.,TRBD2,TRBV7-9,CASSLGLAGGYNEQFF,TGTGCCAGCAGCTTAGGCCTAGCGGGGGGTTACAATGAGCAGTTCTTC
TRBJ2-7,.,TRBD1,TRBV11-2,CASSRPRGTAYEQYF,TGTGCCAGCAGTCGCCCTAGGGGGACAGCCTACGAGCAGTACTTC
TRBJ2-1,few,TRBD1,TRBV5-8,CASSPGTGSSNEQFF,TGTGCCAGCAGCCCCGGGACAGGGTCCTCCAATGAGCAGTTCTTC
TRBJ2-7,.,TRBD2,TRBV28,CASSALIAGASYEQYF,TGTGCCAGCAGTGCCCTAATAGCGGGAGCCTCATACGAGCAGTACTTC
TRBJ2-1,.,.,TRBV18,CASSSGGIYNEQFF,TGTGCCAGCTCATCAGGAGGGATCTACAATGAGCAGTTCTTC
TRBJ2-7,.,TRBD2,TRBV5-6,CASSLTSGTYEQYF,TGTGCCAGCAGCTTGACTAGCGGGACCTACGAGCAGTACTTC
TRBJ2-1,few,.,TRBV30,CAWSLSGLSSYNEQFF,TGTGCCTGGAGTTTGAGCGGGCTTAGCTCCTACAATGAGCAGTTCTTC
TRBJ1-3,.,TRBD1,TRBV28,CASTWTGTGNTIYF,TGTGCCAGCACCTGGACAGGGACTGGAAACACCATATATTTT
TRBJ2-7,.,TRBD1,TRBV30,CAWRPPNSGTGDYEQYF,TGTGCCTGGAGACCCCCAAATTCCGGGACAGGGGACTACGAGCAGTACTTC
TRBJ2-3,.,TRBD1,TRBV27,CASSLSKGGAGTDTQYF,TGTGCCAGCAGTTTATCAAAAGGGGGCGCTGGCACAGATACGCAGTATTTT
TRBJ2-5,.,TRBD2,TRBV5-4,CASSTGLAGGLREQYF,TGTGCCAGCAGCACGGGACTAGCGGGGGGGCTGCGGGAGCAGTACTTC
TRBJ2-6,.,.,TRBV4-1,CASSQNQDIRDSVYSGANVLTF,TGCGCCAGCAGCCAAAACCAGGATATCAGAGACAGCGTTTACTCTGGGGCCAACGTCCTGACTTTC
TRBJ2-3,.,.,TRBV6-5,CASRASYQTDTQYF,TGTGCCAGCAGGGCATCTTACCAGACAGATACGCAGTATTTT
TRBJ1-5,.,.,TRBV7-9,CASSRGGDQPQHF,TGTGCCAGCAGCCGTGGGGGCGATCAGCCCCAGCATTTT
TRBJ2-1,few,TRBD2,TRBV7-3,CASSSGTSGEQFF,TGTGCCAGCAGCTCCGGGACTAGCGGTGAGCAGTTCTTC
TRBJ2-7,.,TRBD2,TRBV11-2,CASSLVLAGGPTYEQYF,TGTGCCAGCAGCTTAGTTCTAGCGGGAGGGCCTACCTACGAGCAGTACTTC
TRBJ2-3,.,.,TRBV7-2,CASSPRRGGSDTQYF,TGTGCCAGCAGCCCACGGAGGGGAGGTTCTGATACGCAGTATTTT
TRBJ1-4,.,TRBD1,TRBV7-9,CASSPPGGTNEKLFF,TGTGCCAGCAGCCCGCCAGGGGGAACTAATGAAAAACTGTTTTTT
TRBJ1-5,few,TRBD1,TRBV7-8,CASSSTGSVQHF,TGTGCCAGCAGCTCGACAGGGTCGGTCCAGCATTTT
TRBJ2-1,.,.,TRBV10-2,CASSDYRAGLHEQFF,TGCGCCAGCAGTGACTACAGGGCCGGGCTTCATGAGCAGTTCTTC
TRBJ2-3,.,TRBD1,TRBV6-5,CASARTGDSTDTQYF,TGTGCCAGCGCACGGACAGGGGATAGCACAGATACGCAGTATTTT
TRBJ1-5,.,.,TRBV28,CASTPTRFSNQPQHF,TGTGCCAGCACACCTACCCGTTTTAGCAATCAGCCCCAGCATTTT
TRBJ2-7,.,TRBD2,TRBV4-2,CASSQVGLALEQYF,TGTGCCAGCAGCCAAGTGGGACTAGCTTTGGAGCAGTACTTC
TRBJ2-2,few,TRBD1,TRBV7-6,CASSFTSPDRAGGELFF,TGTGCCAGCAGCTTTACGTCCCCTGACAGGGCTGGCGGGGAGCTGTTTTTT
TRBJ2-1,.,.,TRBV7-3,CASSLPGRIGNEQFF,TGTGCCAGCAGCTTACCGGGGAGGATCGGCAATGAGCAGTTCTTC
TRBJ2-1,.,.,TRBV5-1,CASSEGEGQFF,TGCGCCAGCAGCGAGGGGGAGGGTCAGTTCTTC
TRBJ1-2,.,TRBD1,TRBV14,CASSPDRVNGYTF,TGTGCCAGCAGCCCCGACAGGGTCAATGGCTACACCTTC
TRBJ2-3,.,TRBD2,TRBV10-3,CAISLAGGPSDTQYF,TGTGCCATCAGTTTAGCGGGAGGGCCCTCAGATACGCAGTATTTT
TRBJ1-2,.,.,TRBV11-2,CASSLEPGWHGYTF,TGTGCCAGCAGCTTAGAACCAGGGTGGCATGGCTACACCTTC
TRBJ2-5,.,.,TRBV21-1,CASSLPSQGYQETQYF,TGTGCCAGCAGCCTTCCGTCTCAGGGGTACCAAGAGACCCAGTACTTC
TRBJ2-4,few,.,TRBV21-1,CASSVRGRLAGVDIQYF,TGTGCCAGCAGCGTGAGGGGGCGACTAGCGGGAGTGGACATTCAGTACTTC